This TCR beta chain was found in a study of tumor T cells in aggressive B-cell lymphoma. The table came from immunoSEQ multiplex PCR; TCRdb's copy has only in-frame clones and leaves some out. The sample yields some 10,000 clones, around nine tenths seen once. The V and J ends lost 0 bases and 4 bases, in that order; junction bases with no gene match: 3. Germline V lookup: CDR1 SGHVS, CDR2 FNYEAQ. The CDR3 has 16 residues. The clonotype was recovered from an adult with diffuse large B cell lymphoma. The genes are TRBV7-6 and TRBJ2-1; 10 bases line up with TRBD1. Material for sequencing was tumor tissue. CDR3 loop: CASSLATGGLYNEQFF. As DNA, the CDR3 is TGTGCCAGCAGCTTAGCGACAGGGGGCCTTTACAATGAGCAGTTCTTC.